This TCR beta chain was retrieved from a study of T cells expressing NK-cell markers. Study-wide background: It was sorted CD3+CD56-NKG2C+, CD3+CD56+NKG2C- and CD3+CD56+NKG2C+ T cells that provided the TCR beta repertoires.

Regarding the study as a whole: It is unclear if expanded NKG2C-expressing clones target HCMV antigens. The contribution of dominant NKG2C+ clonotypes to CD8+ T cells in five to seven donors was about 1.0-7.5%.

The CDR3 has 15 residues. In germline, CDR1 is MNHNS, CDR2 SASEGT. About this clonotype itself: As yet, its antigen is unknown.

UMIs accompanied the 5'RACE template switching by which TCR beta cDNA was made. TCRdb re-called the 5' RACE reads; one entry per CDR3 protein, DNA not given. This listing includes about 440,000 distinct CDR3 sequences. Specimen: blood T cells: a sorted CD56 or NKG2C T cell subset, CD4+ or CD8+ T cells, or bulk PBMC T cells (not recorded which). This sequence joins TRBV6-1 and TRBJ2-7; TCRdb picks TRBD2, but there is no DNA to check that call. The receptor's source is a woman aged 18-70 years in good health. The CDR3 reads CASRTRAGVSYEQYF.